The 10 T cell receptor beta chains below come from one sample, sequenced in a study of T cell responses to AZD1222 COVID-19 vaccine. Profiled with immunoSEQ multiplex PCR; TCRdb holds only in-frame clones, not every one. The data hold 110,000 to 150,000 clones, with over 75% observed a single time. The sequencing used peripheral blood, collected on day 0 of AZD1222 vaccination. The origin of the receptors is an adult in good health.

The chain is built from TRBV30 and TRBJ1-1, with no clear D. Trimming removed 3 bases at V and 2 bases at J, with 10 bases between. Germline assignment: CDR1 GTSNPN and CDR2 SVGIG (reference sequence). The CDR3 is made up of 13 amino acids. This chain's CDR3 is CAWRRDRNTEAFF. In nucleotides, the CDR3 is TGTGCCTGGAGGAGGGATAGAAACACTGAAGCTTTCTTT. Combining the CDR3 with reference TRBV30 and TRBJ1-1 gives the whole variable domain SQTIHQWPATLVQPVGSPLSLECTVEGTSNPNLYWYRQAAGRGLQLLFYSVGIGQISSEVPQNLSASRPQDRQFILSSKKLLLSDSGFYLCAWRRDRNTEAFFGQGTRLTVV.

This sequence joins TRBV7-8 and TRBJ1-2; the D is unclear. The CDR3 is 14 amino acids. From germline, CDR1 is SGHVS and CDR2 FQNEAQ. V was shortened by 1 base and J by 3 bases, with 9 bases between the two germline ends. The CDR3 DNA follows: TGTGCCAGCAGCTTAGAGGGCACACACTATGGCTACACCTTC. Amino acids: CASSLEGTHYGYTF.

This clone was observed a single time. The V gene is TRBV6-6, the J gene TRBJ1-3; tentatively, D is TRBD1 (6 bases). This CDR3 has 14 amino acids. Trimming shortened V by 5 bases and J by 6 bases, and 14 bases separated the two germline ends. The germline gives CDR1 MNHNY, CDR2 SVGAGI (reference sequence). Here the CDR3 reads CASSRQEGSNTIYF. CDR3 bases: TGTGCCAGCAGTCGACAGGAGGGATCAAACACCATATATTTT.

V gene TRBV10-3 combines with J gene TRBJ2-1; 8 bases map to TRBD1. Trimming removed 3 bases from V and 3 bases from J; junction bases left unmatched: 4. The CDR3 spans 15 residues. Germline V gene sequence: CDR1 ENHRY, CDR2 SYGVKD. The CDR3 sequence: CAISESGGLYNEQFF. The CDR3 DNA follows: TGTGCCATCAGTGAATCAGGGGGCCTCTACAATGAGCAGTTCTTC.

This clone was counted a single time. The chain recombines TRBV19 with TRBJ1-5; the D is unclear. V shed 2 bases and J shed 0 bases, with 8 bases lying between them. The CDR3 contains 15 residues. Per germline, CDR1 LNHDA and CDR2 SQIVND (reference sequence). In nucleotides, the CDR3 is TGTGCCAGTAGTATATGGAAATATAGCAATCAGCCCCAGCATTTT. Protein: CASSIWKYSNQPQHF.

J is TRBJ1-2 and V is TRBV2, with 10 bases identical to TRBD1. The CDR3 spans 14 residues. Germline assignment: CDR1 SNHLY and CDR2 FYNNEI. V lost 7 bases to trimming and J lost 4 bases; unmatched junction nucleotides: 6. CDR3: CASKRDRGVYGYTF. CDR3 bases: TGTGCCAGCAAACGGGACAGGGGAGTCTATGGCTACACCTTC.

This clone was found once. V is TRBV5-4 and J is TRBJ2-1, with 14 bases that match TRBD2. Germline V CDR1 and CDR2: SGHNT, YYREEE (reference sequence). The CDR3 runs 17 residues. The V segment lost 3 bases and the J segment 5 bases; nucleotides outside the gene matches: 7. The CDR3 coding sequence is TGTGCCAGCAGCTCCCGGACTAGCGGGAGGAGGAACAATGAGCAGTTCTTC. Translating it yields CASSSRTSGRRNNEQFF.

The chain couples TRBV7-6 to TRBJ2-5; no firm D call. Germline V lookup: CDR1 SGHVS, CDR2 FNYEAQ. V was shortened by 5 bases and J by 5 bases, with 18 bases between the two germline ends. The CDR3 is 15 residues long. DNA for the CDR3: TGTGCCAGCAGCCTGGCCCCACTCGACCGCGAGACCCAGTACTTC. The encoded protein is CASSLAPLDRETQYF.

This chain links TRBV28 with TRBJ1-2; 7 nucleotides match TRBD1. The V gene's germline CDR1 is MDHEN and CDR2 SYDVKM. The junction had 7 bases not matched to a gene; V was cut back by 3 bases and J by 3 bases. This CDR3 has 15 residues. CDR3 nucleotide sequence: TGTGCCAGCAGTTTGTCCTACAGGGGCCACTATGGCTACACCTTC. Translation: CASSLSYRGHYGYTF.

The gene calls are TRBV4-1 and TRBJ1-1; D is uncertain. The germline gives CDR1 MGHRA, CDR2 YSYEKL. The germline V and J ends were trimmed by 1 base and 3 bases, with 9 bases remaining between them. This CDR3 has 14 residues. CDR3: CASSQGLVDTEAFF. The CDR3 nucleotides read TGCGCCAGCAGCCAAGGATTAGTGGACACTGAAGCTTTCTTT.